These 16 T cell receptor beta chains came from one sample sequenced in a study of blood T cell repertoires in COVID-19. The method was immunoSEQ multiplex PCR; TCRdb's version includes in-frame clones alone and lacks a portion of them. The table has some 190,000 clones, about 84% seen once; the top ten hold roughly 7%. Sequencing used peripheral blood. The source is a woman of 80 years or more with COVID-19, enrolled during active disease.

The chain joins TRBV19 to TRBJ2-2; TRBD2 might be the D (5 bases). Germline assignment: CDR1 LNHDA and CDR2 SQIVND (reference sequence). This CDR3 region has 14 residues. Trimming stripped 7 bases from V and 1 base from J, with 10 bases between. CDR3 nucleotide sequence: TGTGCCAGTAAGGAGGCGGGGAACACCGGGGAGCTGTTTTTT. Translation: CASKEAGNTGELFF.

The V and J genes are TRBV21-1 and TRBJ1-6. TRBV21-1 is described as a pseudogene. CDR3 length: 13 residues. The CDR3, as DNA: TGTGCCAGCAGCTGCAAGCCGGTCCTCACCCTCCACTTT. As protein: CASSCKPVLTLHF.

This chain connects TRBV7-3 to TRBJ2-3, with 11 nucleotides matching TRBD1. The CDR3 spans 15 residues. The ends lost 5 bases at V and 4 bases at J; junction bases unmatched: 5. Germline assignment: CDR1 SGHTA and CDR2 FQGTGA. The CDR3 is CASSARTGGPDTQYF. CDR3 nucleotide sequence: TGTGCCAGCAGCGCCAGGACAGGGGGCCCAGATACGCAGTATTTT.

The CDR3 coding sequence is TGTGCCACGCATAACGGGGCTGGAAACACCATATATTTT. Translated: CATHNGAGNTIYF. The chain links TRBV28 to TRBJ1-3; no definite D call. Germline CDR1 is MDHEN and CDR2 is SYDVKM. The V end was cut by 10 bases, the J end by 2 bases, with 12 bases between. The CDR3 contains 13 residues.

This chain links TRBV23-1 with TRBJ1-3, with a weak D call TRBD1 (6 bases). TRBV23-1 qualifies as an ORF whose function is uncertain. The V gene lost 0 bases and the J gene lost 2 bases, with 14 bases spanning the gap. The CDR3 sequence is 17 residues long. This chain's CDR3 is CASSQSKGGGTGNTIYF. CDR3 DNA sequence: TGCGCCAGCAGTCAATCCAAGGGGGGGGGAACTGGAAACACCATATATTTT.

The V call is TRBV27, the J call TRBJ2-7; 9 nucleotides align to TRBD1. V lost 6 bases and J lost 4; bases outside the gene matches: 10. This CDR3 is built from 15 residues. The V gene's germline CDR1 is MNHEY and CDR2 SMNVEV (reference sequence). CDR3 nucleotide sequence: TGTGCCAGCAGCCCAACCGGGACAGGGCGATACGAGCAGTACTTC. Amino acid sequence: CASSPTGTGRYEQYF.

This chain connects TRBV10-3 to TRBJ2-1, with 8 bases lining up with TRBD2. V gave up 6 bases and J gave up 9 bases; unmatched junction bases: 7. Germline-derived CDR1 and CDR2 are ENHRY and SYGVKD. The CDR3 totals 13 residues. The CDR3 sequence: CAISGGAGGEQFF. In DNA form, the CDR3 reads TGTGCCATCAGCGGGGGGGCCGGTGGTGAGCAGTTCTTC.

The chain joins TRBV5-6 to TRBJ2-4, with TRBD2 matching over 9 bases. CDR1 is SGHDT and CDR2 is YYEEEE in the germline V gene. The CDR3 has 15 amino acids. Trimming cost V 4 bases and J 9 bases; bases outside gene matches: 11. The CDR3 here is CASSPRGGQEGIQYF. In nucleotides, the CDR3 is TGTGCCAGCAGCCCGCGGGGGGGCCAAGAGGGCATTCAGTACTTC. Drawing the rest from reference TRBV5-6 and TRBJ2-4, the complete variable domain is DAGVTQSPTHLIKTRGQQVTLRCSPKSGHDTVSWYQQALGQGPQFIFQYYEEEERQRGNFPDRFSGHQFPNYSSELNVNALLLGDSALYLCASSPRGGQEGIQYFGAGTRLSVL.

The V and J genes are TRBV3-1 (or the pseudogene TRBV3-2) and TRBJ2-5; D gene uncertain. The CDR3 is made up of 12 amino acids. The V and J ends lost 1 base and 5 bases respectively, with 5 bases between them. The germline CDR1 and CDR2 sequences are LGHDT and YNNKEL (reference sequence). CDR3 region: CASSQAEETQYF. The CDR3 DNA reads TGTGCCAGCAGCCAAGCTGAGGAGACCCAGTACTTC.

The chain combines TRBV20-1 with TRBJ1-1; D is unresolved. Germline values: CDR1 DFQATT, CDR2 SNEGSKA (reference sequence). Trimming stripped 3 bases from V and 5 bases from J, with 7 bases between. The CDR3 has 11 residues. The CDR3 DNA follows: TGCAGTGCTAGGGCGGTTACTGAAGCTTTCTTT. Its translation is CSARAVTEAFF.

The chain employs TRBV7-9 and TRBJ1-4; 7 positions match TRBD1. The CDR3 has 16 residues. V gave up 5 bases and J gave up 8 bases; unmatched junction bases: 14. Germline CDR1 SEHNR, CDR2 FQNEAQ (reference sequence). The CDR3 DNA reads as TGTGCCAGCAGCCTCCCTCGACAGGGCGGATACGAAAAACTGTTTTTT. Amino acid sequence: CASSLPRQGGYEKLFF.

This chain connects TRBV19 to TRBJ2-1, with TRBD2 identical over 11 bases. J was trimmed by 0 bases and V by 4 bases; bases with no gene match: 2. There are 16 residues in the CDR3. The germline CDR1 and CDR2 sequences are LNHDA and SQIVND (reference sequence). The CDR3: CASSTTSGISYNEQFF. The CDR3 bases are TGTGCCAGTAGTACGACTAGCGGGATCTCCTACAATGAGCAGTTCTTC.

This rearrangement joins TRBV18 to TRBJ2-2, with 9 nucleotides matching TRBD2. The V and J ends lost 1 base and 4 bases, in that order; junction bases with no gene match: 4. The CDR3 runs to 16 residues. Germline assignment: CDR1 KGHSH and CDR2 LQKENI. For the CDR3, the DNA is TGTGCCAGCTCACCACGCGGGGGGGCTGGCACCGGGGAGCTGTTTTTT. Translating it yields CASSPRGGAGTGELFF.

The chain couples TRBV11-2 to TRBJ2-1; 7 bases fit TRBD2. Germline V gene sequence: CDR1 SGHAT, CDR2 FQNNGV. CDR3 size: 16 residues. Trimming removed 5 bases from V and 7 bases from J; junction bases left unmatched: 14. In DNA form, the CDR3 reads TGTGCCAGCAGCCCCCTACTAGCGCGGGGTGGTAATGAGCAGTTCTTC. Protein product: CASSPLLARGGNEQFF.

The chain combines TRBV6-5 with TRBJ2-5; 11 positions agree with TRBD2. The germline gives CDR1 MNHEY, CDR2 SVGAGI. Trimming took 6 bases from V and 9 from J; bases not matched to a gene: 9. The CDR3 is made up of 14 amino acids. CDR3 nucleotide sequence: TGTGCCAGCAGACCGGGACTAGCGGAATGGGCCCAGTACTTC. Translation: CASRPGLAEWAQYF.

V and J are TRBV5-1 and TRBJ2-6, with a weak D call TRBD1 (6 bases). Germline V gives CDR1 SGHRS, CDR2 YFSETQ. This CDR3 has 16 residues. V was clipped by 0 bases and J by 2 bases, with 9 bases between them. Written as DNA, the CDR3 is TGCGCCAGCAGCTTGGAGGGACAAGCTGGGGCCAACGTCCTGACTTTC. It yields the protein CASSLEGQAGANVLTF.